Below are 25 T cell receptor beta chains sequenced from a single sample in a study of blood T cells in healthy people across ages. Primed by a sample-barcoded 5' primer and a J-beta primer mix, a second PCR proceeded for 7 to 11 cycles. TCRdb itself ran the 5' RACE reads through MiXCR, one entry per CDR3 protein. Of about 970,000 distinct CDR3 sequences in the sample, 51% were seen once. The sample consisted of blood. These receptor sequences come from a woman in her fifties or sixties in good health.

The chain is built from TRBV18 and TRBJ2-7, with 9 bases lining up with TRBD1. Germline V gene lookup returns CDR1 KGHSH and CDR2 LQKENI. The CDR3 is 14 amino acids. J gave up 4 bases and V 6 bases, and 7 bases lay outside the gene matches. The CDR3 is CASSRDRDRYEQYF. The DNA of the CDR3 is TGTGCCAGCTCTAGGGACAGGGATCGTTACGAGCAGTACTTC. Filled out from reference TRBV18 and TRBJ2-7, the complete variable domain reads NAGVMQNPRHLVRRRGQEARLRCSPMKGHSHVYWYRQLPEEGLKFMVYLQKENIIDESGMPKERFSAEFPKEGPSILRIQQVVRGDSAAYFCASSRDRDRYEQYFGPGTRLTVT.

This clonotype was recorded a few times. The chain recombines TRBV6-1 with TRBJ2-7; unclear D gene. Germline CDR1 is MNHNS and CDR2 is SASEGT. CDR3 size: 14 residues. V was shortened by 2 bases and J by 2 bases, with 10 bases between the two germline ends. CDR3 DNA: TGTGCCAGCAGTGAAACACGCACACCCTACGAGCAGTACTTC. Its translation is CASSETRTPYEQYF.

This clonotype was seen a few times. The rearrangement joins TRBV6-5 to TRBJ2-7, with 10 bases that match TRBD1. The length of the CDR3 is 18 residues. The junction had 12 bases not matched to a gene; V was cut back by 0 bases and J by 4 bases. CDR1 and CDR2 (germline): MNHEY, SVGAGI. The CDR3 DNA reads TGTGCCAGCAGTTACTCGAGACGGGACAGGGGTTGGTTATACGAGCAGTACTTC. It codes for CASSYSRRDRGWLYEQYF.

Points on this clonotype: This clone may be a read error of a much larger clone one base away. The rearrangement uses TRBV4-1 and TRBJ2-7; the D gene is possibly TRBD1 (6 bases). V lost 1 base, J lost 7 bases, and 14 bases lay in between. CDR1 is MGHRA, CDR2 YSYEKL, per germline. The CDR3 sequence is 14 residues long. CDR3 coding DNA: TGCGCCAGCAGCCAAGCTCAGGGGAACAATGAGCAGTACTTC. As protein: CASSQAQGNNEQYF.

Comment on this clonotype: The junction departs from the called germline gene at one end, perhaps through a read error. The chain joins TRBV5-1 to TRBJ2-5, with D tentatively TRBD2 (6 bases). The CDR3 has 13 amino acids. Germline V CDR1 and CDR2: SGHRS, YFSETQ. In nucleotides, the CDR3 is TGCGCCAGCATGGCGGGGATGGAGGAGACCCGGTACTTC. It translates to CASMAGMEETRYF.

The V gene is TRBV5-6, the J gene TRBJ2-7, with TRBD1 identical over 10 bases. This CDR3 is built from 15 residues. V gave up 1 base and J gave up 6 bases; unmatched junction bases: 7. Germline CDR1 is SGHDT and CDR2 is YYEEEE. The CDR3 here is CASSLYGTGVIEQYF. The CDR3 nucleotides read TGTGCCAGCAGCTTGTACGGGACAGGGGTTATCGAGCAGTACTTC.

The chain carries TRBV20-1 and TRBJ2-1, with 10 bases lining up with TRBD1. Trimming removed 7 bases from V and 7 bases from J; junction bases left unmatched: 7. This CDR3 has 13 residues. Germline V lookup: CDR1 DFQATT, CDR2 SNEGSKA (reference sequence). This CDR3 reads CSGWDRGRNEQFF. DNA for the CDR3: TGCAGTGGCTGGGACAGGGGTAGGAATGAGCAGTTCTTC.

The rearrangement uses TRBV24-1 and TRBJ2-1; no clear D gene. V shed 5 bases and J shed 6 bases, with 7 bases lying between them. CDR3 size: 12 residues. In germline, CDR1 is KGHDR, CDR2 SFDVKD. This chain's CDR3 is CATSVGINEQFF. DNA of the CDR3: TGTGCCACCAGTGTAGGGATCAATGAGCAGTTCTTC.

The J gene is TRBJ1-6, the V gene TRBV20-1; D gene uncertain. Germline CDR1 is DFQATT and CDR2 is SNEGSKA (reference sequence). The V end was cut by 2 bases, the J end by 5 bases, with 10 bases between. The CDR3 spans 14 residues. In DNA, the CDR3 is TGCAGTGCTAGAATCCGCACCAATAATTCACCCCTCCACTTT. Encoded protein: CSARIRTNNSPLHF.

The rearrangement joins TRBV28 to TRBJ1-2; D remains ambiguous. Trimming removed 5 bases at V and 2 bases at J, with 15 bases between. CDR1 is MDHEN and CDR2 is SYDVKM in the germline V gene. CDR3 length: 15 residues. In DNA, the CDR3 is TGTGCCAGCAGTCCGGCTGCGACGTTCAACTATGGCTACACCTTC. Translated: CASSPAATFNYGYTF.

The chain links TRBV5-1 to TRBJ2-1, with 9 bases that match TRBD1. CDR3 length: 16 amino acids. Unmatched junction bases numbered 9, after V lost 2 bases and J lost 6 bases. Germline V gene data show CDR1 as SGHRS and CDR2 as YFSETQ. The CDR3 reads CASSFDRGTLGNEQFF. The CDR3 DNA reads as TGCGCCAGCAGCTTCGACAGGGGGACCTTGGGCAATGAGCAGTTCTTC.

The chain links TRBV28 to TRBJ2-3; D gene uncertain. The V gene lost 5 bases and the J gene lost 7 bases, with 7 bases spanning the gap. This CDR3 has 11 amino acids. Germline assignment: CDR1 MDHEN and CDR2 SYDVKM. The CDR3 bases are TGTGCCAGCAGTACTGGTCATACGCAGTATTTT. Its translation: CASSTGHTQYF.

The gene calls are TRBV15 and TRBJ2-7; no clear D. The J call could be wrong; TRBJ2-5 is a better fit for the DNA end. Per germline, CDR1 LNHNV and CDR2 YYDKDF (reference sequence). This CDR3 region has 16 residues. Here the CDR3 reads CATSREETRIQETQYF. The CDR3 DNA follows: TGTGCCACCAGCAGGGAAGAGACGCGCATACAAGAGACCCAGTACTTC.

This sequence joins TRBV4-1 and TRBJ2-7; D is uncertain. This CDR3 is 15 amino acids long. In germline, CDR1 is MGHRA, CDR2 YSYEKL. The ends were cut back, 2 bases at V and 3 bases at J, with 14 bases in the middle. CDR3 region: CASSQKSDTVYEQYF. Written as DNA, the CDR3 is TGCGCCAGCAGCCAAAAATCCGACACCGTCTACGAGCAGTACTTC.

Remarks on this clonotype: This may come from a read error, since a much larger clone is one base off. The chain joins TRBV2 to TRBJ2-1; perhaps TRBD2 as D (6 bases). TRBJ2-7 matches the DNA end more closely, so the J call is doubtful. The CDR3 consists of 15 residues. CDR1 SNHLY and CDR2 FYNNEI come from the germline V gene. This CDR3 reads CATGDGLSSYNEQYF. The CDR3 DNA is TGTGCCACAGGAGACGGACTAAGCTCCTACAATGAGCAGTACTTC.

This clonotype was observed many times. This chain joins TRBV4-2 and TRBJ2-7; D might be TRBD1 (5 bases). The CDR3 is made up of 15 amino acids. Trimming stripped 4 bases from V and 1 base from J, with 14 bases between. Germline CDR1 reads LGHNA; CDR2 reads YNFKEQ. CDR3 sequence (DNA): TGTGCCAGCAGCCTCCGACAGAGCCTATCCTACGAGCAGTACTTC. It translates to CASSLRQSLSYEQYF.

The rearrangement joins TRBV11-2 to TRBJ2-4, with D possibly TRBD1 on 5 matching bases. The end of the DNA is better explained by TRBJ2-5, so the J call may be wrong. The CDR3 spans 15 residues. CDR1 SGHAT and CDR2 FQNNGV come from the germline V gene. CDR3 sequence: CASSLQGLRRETQYF. As DNA, the CDR3 is TGTGCCAGCAGCTTGCAGGGCTTGCGTAGGGAGACCCAGTACTTC.

The chain's CDR3 is CASSPAGDPDTQYF. DNA for the CDR3: TGCGCCAGCAGCCCAGCGGGAGATCCAGATACGCAGTATTTT. The chain recombines TRBV4-1 with TRBJ2-3, with 8 bases fitting TRBD2. The CDR3 covers 14 residues. Germline CDR1 reads MGHRA; CDR2 reads YSYEKL. Germline trimming cut 4 bases from V and 4 bases from J; bases unmatched to any gene: 4.

This clonotype was observed a few times. The rearrangement joins TRBV7-9 to TRBJ2-5, with D possibly matching TRBD2 (6 bases). Trimming left V 7 bases short and J 3 bases short, with 12 bases between. Germline lookup yields CDR1 SEHNR and CDR2 FQNEAQ (reference sequence). The CDR3 is 13 amino acids. The DNA for the CDR3 is TGTGCCAGCACGTCCGGGAGTAAAGAGACCCAGTACTTC. Translating gives CASTSGSKETQYF.

This clonotype has just a few counts. This chain connects TRBV2 to TRBJ2-3, with D maybe TRBD2 (5 bases). Germline lookup yields CDR1 SNHLY and CDR2 FYNNEI. The CDR3 loop spans 14 amino acids. V gave up 4 bases and J gave up 5 bases, with 13 bases separating them. The CDR3 protein is CASSGPYAGDTQYF. Here the CDR3 DNA reads TGTGCCAGCAGTGGGCCGTACGCGGGAGATACGCAGTATTTT.

V usage is TRBV7-8 and J usage is TRBJ2-7; TRBD2 matches at 8 bases. Germline-derived CDR1 and CDR2 are SGHVS and FQNEAQ. This CDR3 spans 16 amino acids. J lost 3 bases, V lost 1 base, and 8 bases had no gene match. CDR3 in amino acids: CASSLGRLAGYYEQYF. The CDR3 nucleotides read TGTGCCAGCAGCTTAGGGCGGCTAGCGGGTTACTACGAGCAGTACTTC.

This chain links TRBV20-1 with TRBJ1-1, with D possibly being TRBD1 (5 bases). Trimming took off 4 bases at V and 6 bases at J, with 18 bases between the two ends. Germline V lookup: CDR1 DFQATT, CDR2 SNEGSKA (reference sequence). The CDR3 runs 14 residues. The CDR3 spells CSATTGVPRSEAFF. The CDR3 bases are TGCAGTGCTACCACGGGGGTACCCCGTTCTGAAGCTTTCTTT.

This clonotype appeared once. V is TRBV28 and J is TRBJ2-1, with 13 bases lining up with TRBD2. The junction had 6 bases not matched to a gene; V was cut back by 5 bases and J by 2 bases. CDR1 is MDHEN, CDR2 SYDVKM, per germline. This CDR3 is 17 amino acids long. CDR3: CASSTRTSGSPYNEQFF. The CDR3 bases are TGTGCCAGCAGTACCCGGACTAGCGGGAGTCCCTACAATGAGCAGTTCTTC.

The genes are TRBV4-3 and TRBJ2-3; no clear D gene. The CDR3 has 14 residues. The germline V and J ends were trimmed by 0 bases and 3 bases, with 7 bases remaining between them. The germline CDR1 and CDR2 sequences are LGHNA and YSLEER. As DNA, the CDR3 is TGCGCCAGCAGCCAAGATCTTCGGACAGATACGCAGTATTTT. Translated, it gives CASSQDLRTDTQYF.

This clonotype was detected a few times. The rearrangement joins TRBV12-3 or TRBV12-4 to TRBJ2-3; D may be TRBD2 (5 bases). The CDR3 loop spans 16 amino acids. V was shortened by 5 bases and J by 0 bases, with 15 bases between the two germline ends. CDR3 sequence reads: CASSPQDWFSTDTQYF. As DNA, the CDR3 is TGTGCCAGCAGTCCCCAGGACTGGTTTAGCACAGATACGCAGTATTTT.